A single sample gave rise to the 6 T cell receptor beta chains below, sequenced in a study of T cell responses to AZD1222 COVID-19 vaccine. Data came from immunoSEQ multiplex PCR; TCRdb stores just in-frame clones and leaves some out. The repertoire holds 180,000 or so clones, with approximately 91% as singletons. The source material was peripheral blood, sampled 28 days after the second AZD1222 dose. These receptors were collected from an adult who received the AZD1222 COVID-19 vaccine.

The CDR3 bases are TGTGCCAGCAGTCCGGGGACAGCTCATGAAAAACTGTTTTTT. Translation: CASSPGTAHEKLFF. The rearrangement uses TRBV3-1 (or the pseudogene TRBV3-2) and TRBJ1-4; 7 bases fit TRBD1. The CDR3 loop spans 14 amino acids. Germline V gene lookup returns CDR1 LGHDT and CDR2 YNNKEL (reference sequence). The trim removed 6 bases at V and 6 bases at J, leaving 7 bases unmatched.

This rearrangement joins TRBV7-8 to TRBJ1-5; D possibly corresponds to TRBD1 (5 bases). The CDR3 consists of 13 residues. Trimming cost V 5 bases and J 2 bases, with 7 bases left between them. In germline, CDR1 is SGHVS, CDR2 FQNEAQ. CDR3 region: CASSEGRNQPQHF. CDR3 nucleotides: TGTGCCAGCAGCGAGGGACGCAATCAGCCCCAGCATTTT.

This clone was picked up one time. The CDR3 DNA is TGTGCCAGTAGTAACGGGTGGCACCGGGGTCCTACTGAAAAACTGTTTTTT. Its translation is CASSNGWHRGPTEKLFF. The V gene is TRBV19, the J gene TRBJ1-4; D unresolved. Germline V CDR1 and CDR2: LNHDA, SQIVND (reference sequence). There are 17 residues in the CDR3. Trimming took 4 bases from V and 7 from J, leaving 22 bases between them.

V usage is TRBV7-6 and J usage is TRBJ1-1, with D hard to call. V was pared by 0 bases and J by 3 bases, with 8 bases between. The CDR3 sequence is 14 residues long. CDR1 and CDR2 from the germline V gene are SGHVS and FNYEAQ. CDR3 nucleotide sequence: TGTGCCAGCAGCTTAGCAGGGTATGACACTGAAGCTTTCTTT. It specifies CASSLAGYDTEAFF.

CDR3 nucleotide sequence: TGTGCCAGTAGTTCAAACCCGGGACAGGGGGTCGGAACTAATGAAAAACTGTTTTTT. It yields the protein CASSSNPGQGVGTNEKLFF. The chain recombines TRBV19 with TRBJ1-4; 11 bases align to TRBD1. V trimming: 5 bases; J trimming: 1 base; junction bases outside the gene matches: 12. The CDR3 is 19 residues long. The germline V gene encodes CDR1 LNHDA and CDR2 SQIVND (reference sequence).

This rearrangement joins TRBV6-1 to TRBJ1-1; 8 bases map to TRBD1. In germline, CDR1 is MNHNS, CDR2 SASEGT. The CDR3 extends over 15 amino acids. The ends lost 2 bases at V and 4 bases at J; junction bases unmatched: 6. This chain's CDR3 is CASSEQAGGFTEAFF. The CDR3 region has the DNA TGTGCCAGCAGTGAACAGGCAGGGGGCTTCACTGAAGCTTTCTTT.